What follows are 4 T cell receptor beta chains derived from one specimen sequenced in a study of cytomegalovirus exposure and HLA in healthy donors. Profiling relied on immunoSEQ multiplex PCR, and the TCRdb table lists in-frame clones only, not all of them. The profile covers 55,000 to 80,000 clones, with 85% to 95% appearing a single time and more than 6.5% taken by the ten largest. Sequenced input: PBMCs. These receptors came from a woman aged 18-29 years in good health and CMV-seropositive.

The genes are TRBV7-2 and TRBJ1-3; 7 positions match TRBD1. V shed 4 bases, J shed 2 bases, and the junction held 8 bases outside the gene matches. The CDR3 length is 16 residues. From germline, CDR1 is SGHTA and CDR2 FQGNSA. Here the CDR3 DNA reads TGTGCCAGCAGCTCCCTCCCCGGGACAGCTGGAAACACCATATATTTT. Translated, it gives CASSSLPGTAGNTIYF.

The chain employs TRBV18 and TRBJ1-1; D is unresolved. The CDR3 contains 14 residues. Trimming removed 2 bases from V and 8 bases from J, with 15 bases in between. From germline, CDR1 is KGHSH and CDR2 LQKENI. The CDR3 DNA follows: TGTGCCAGCTCACCAAATAAAGATAACTTAGAAGCTTTCTTT. Its translation: CASSPNKDNLEAFF. The full variable domain, rest sourced from reference TRBV18 and TRBJ1-1, is NAGVMQNPRHLVRRRGQEARLRCSPMKGHSHVYWYRQLPEEGLKFMVYLQKENIIDESGMPKERFSAEFPKEGPSILRIQQVVRGDSAAYFCASSPNKDNLEAFFGQGTRLTVV.

The genes are TRBV2 and TRBJ2-7; no firm D call. Trimming pared 6 bases from V and 7 bases from J, leaving 7 bases between. CDR1 and CDR2 from the germline V gene are SNHLY and FYNNEI. This CDR3 region has 10 residues. The CDR3 DNA follows: TGTGCCAGCAGCCCCCGGGAGCAGTACTTC. The encoded protein is CASSPREQYF.

This clone was seen once. The chain links TRBV29-1 to TRBJ2-5; 13 nucleotides agree with TRBD2. V was pared by 2 bases and J by 1 base, with 7 bases of the junction left unmatched. Germline CDR1 is SQVTM and CDR2 is ANQGSEA. This CDR3 region has 17 residues. For the CDR3, the DNA is TGCAGCGTTGAATTTGGACTAGCGGGGGCCCCCCAAGAGACCCAGTACTTC. Amino acid sequence: CSVEFGLAGAPQETQYF.